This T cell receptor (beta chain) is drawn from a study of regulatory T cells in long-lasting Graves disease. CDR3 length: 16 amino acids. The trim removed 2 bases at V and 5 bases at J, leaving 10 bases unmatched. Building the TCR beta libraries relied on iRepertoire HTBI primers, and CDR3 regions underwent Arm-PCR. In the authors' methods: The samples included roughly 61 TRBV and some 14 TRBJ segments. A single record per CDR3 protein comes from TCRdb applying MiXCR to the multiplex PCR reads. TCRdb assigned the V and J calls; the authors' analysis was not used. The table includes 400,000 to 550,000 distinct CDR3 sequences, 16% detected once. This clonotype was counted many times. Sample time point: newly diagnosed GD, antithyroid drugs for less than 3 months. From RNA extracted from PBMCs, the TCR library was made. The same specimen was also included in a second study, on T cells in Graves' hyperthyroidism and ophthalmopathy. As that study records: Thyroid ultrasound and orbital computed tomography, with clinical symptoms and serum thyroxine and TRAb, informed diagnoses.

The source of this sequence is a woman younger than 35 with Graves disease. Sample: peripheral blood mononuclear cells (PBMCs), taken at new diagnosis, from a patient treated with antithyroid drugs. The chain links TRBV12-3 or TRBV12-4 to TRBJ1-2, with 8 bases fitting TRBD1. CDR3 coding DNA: TGTGCCAGCAGTTTAATAAAATCAGGGGGCAAGTATGGCTACACCTTC. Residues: CASSLIKSGGKYGYTF.